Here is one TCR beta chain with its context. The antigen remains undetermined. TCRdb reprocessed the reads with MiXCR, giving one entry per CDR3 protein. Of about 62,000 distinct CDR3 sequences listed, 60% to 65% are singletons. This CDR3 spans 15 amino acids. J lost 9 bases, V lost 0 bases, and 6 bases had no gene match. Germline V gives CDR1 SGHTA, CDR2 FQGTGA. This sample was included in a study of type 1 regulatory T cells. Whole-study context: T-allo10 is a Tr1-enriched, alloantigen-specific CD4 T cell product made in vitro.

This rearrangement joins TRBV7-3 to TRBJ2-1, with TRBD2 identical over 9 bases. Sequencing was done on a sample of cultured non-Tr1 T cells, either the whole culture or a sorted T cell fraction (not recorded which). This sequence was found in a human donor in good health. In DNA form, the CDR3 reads TGTGCCAGCAGCTTAACAGTAGCGGGAGAGGGTGAGCAGTTCTTC. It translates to CASSLTVAGEGEQFF.